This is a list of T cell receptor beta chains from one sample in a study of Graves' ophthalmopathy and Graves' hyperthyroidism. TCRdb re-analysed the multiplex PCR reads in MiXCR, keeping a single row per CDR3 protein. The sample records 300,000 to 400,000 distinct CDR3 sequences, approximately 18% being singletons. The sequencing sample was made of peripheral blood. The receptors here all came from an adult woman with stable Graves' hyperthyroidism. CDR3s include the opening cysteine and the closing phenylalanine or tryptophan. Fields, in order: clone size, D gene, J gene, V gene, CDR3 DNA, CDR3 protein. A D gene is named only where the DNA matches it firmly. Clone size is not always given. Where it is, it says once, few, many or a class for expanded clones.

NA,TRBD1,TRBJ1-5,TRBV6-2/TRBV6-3,TGTGTCACCTCGACCCCACCTCCGGACAGGGAGAGTGGCCAGCCCCAGCATTTT,CVTSTPPPDRESGQPQHF
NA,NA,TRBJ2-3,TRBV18,TGTGCCAGCTCACGGCTAGGGAGTCAAGATACGCAGTATTTT,CASSRLGSQDTQYF
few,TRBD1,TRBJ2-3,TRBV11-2,TGTGCCAGCAGCTTCTCCGTCAGGGGGCCTAAGACAGATACGCAGTATTTT,CASSFSVRGPKTDTQYF
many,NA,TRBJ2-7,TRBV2,TGTGCCAGCCTACGGGGTGCCTACGAGCAGTACTTC,CASLRGAYEQYF
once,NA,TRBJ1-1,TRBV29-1,TGCAGCGCCGACCGGCGGGACACGAACACTGAAGCTTTCTTT,CSADRRDTNTEAFF
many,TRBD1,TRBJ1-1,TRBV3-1,TGTGCCAGCAGCCAAGCGGACAGGGAGAACACTGAAGCTTTCTTT,CASSQADRENTEAFF
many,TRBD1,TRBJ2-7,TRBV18,TGTGCCAGCTCACCAGGGACAGTTGGGGCCTACGAGCAGTACTTC,CASSPGTVGAYEQYF
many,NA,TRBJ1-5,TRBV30,TGTGCCTGGAGTGTACAGACAGGACATCAGCCCCAGCATTTT,CAWSVQTGHQPQHF
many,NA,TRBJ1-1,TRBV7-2,TGTGCCAGCACCTTCAACCGGGTCATGAACACTGAAGCTTTCTTT,CASTFNRVMNTEAFF
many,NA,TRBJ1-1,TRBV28,TGTGCCAGCAGTTTATTGACGCGGCAGCATGGTGAAGCTTTCTTT,CASSLLTRQHGEAFF
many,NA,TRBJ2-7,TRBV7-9,TGTGCCATCATATCGGGGGGCCCCACCTACGAGCAGTACTTC,CAIISGGPTYEQYF
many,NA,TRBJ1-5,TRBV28,TGTGCCAGCAGTCCGAACCAGGGGAATCACCAGCCCCAGCATTTT,CASSPNQGNHQPQHF
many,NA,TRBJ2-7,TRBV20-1,TGCAGTGCCGAAAGTGGGCAAGTCGGCGCATACGAGCAGTACTTC,CSAESGQVGAYEQYF
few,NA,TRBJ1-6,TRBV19,TGTGCCAGTAGTGGCCCCTGGAGCGCCTATAATTCACCCCTCCACTTT,CASSGPWSAYNSPLHF
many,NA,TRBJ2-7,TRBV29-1,TGCAGCGTGAGGGACCGCCGCTCCTACGAGCAGTACTTC,CSVRDRRSYEQYF
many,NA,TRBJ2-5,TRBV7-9,TGTGCCAGTCGTACCCTGAGAGAGACCCAGTACTTC,CASRTLRETQYF
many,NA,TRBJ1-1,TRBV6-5,TGTGCCAGCAGTTACGTTTGGGGCAGGACTAACACTGAAGCTTTCTTT,CASSYVWGRTNTEAFF
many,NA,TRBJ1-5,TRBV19,TGTGCCAGTAGTCCCAAGTACAATCAGCCCCAGCATTTT,CASSPKYNQPQHF
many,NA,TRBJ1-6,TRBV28,TGTGCCAGCAGTTTATTGGGATCCGAGAGCTCCTATAATTCACCCCTCCACTTT,CASSLLGSESSYNSPLHF